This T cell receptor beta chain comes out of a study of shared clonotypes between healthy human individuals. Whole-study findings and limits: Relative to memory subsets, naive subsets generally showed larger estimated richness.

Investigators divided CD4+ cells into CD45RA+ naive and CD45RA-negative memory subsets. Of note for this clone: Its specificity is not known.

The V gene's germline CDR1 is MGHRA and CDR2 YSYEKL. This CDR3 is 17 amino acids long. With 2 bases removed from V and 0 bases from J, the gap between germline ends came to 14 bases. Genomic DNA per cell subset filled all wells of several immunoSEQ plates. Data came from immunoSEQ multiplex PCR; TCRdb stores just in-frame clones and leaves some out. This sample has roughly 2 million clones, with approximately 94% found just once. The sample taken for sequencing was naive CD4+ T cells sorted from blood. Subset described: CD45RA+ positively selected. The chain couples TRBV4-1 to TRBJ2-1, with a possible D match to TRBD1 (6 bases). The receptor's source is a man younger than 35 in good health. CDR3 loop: CASSQFRTASSYNEQFF. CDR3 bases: TGCGCCAGCAGCCAATTTAGGACAGCGAGCTCCTACAATGAGCAGTTCTTC.